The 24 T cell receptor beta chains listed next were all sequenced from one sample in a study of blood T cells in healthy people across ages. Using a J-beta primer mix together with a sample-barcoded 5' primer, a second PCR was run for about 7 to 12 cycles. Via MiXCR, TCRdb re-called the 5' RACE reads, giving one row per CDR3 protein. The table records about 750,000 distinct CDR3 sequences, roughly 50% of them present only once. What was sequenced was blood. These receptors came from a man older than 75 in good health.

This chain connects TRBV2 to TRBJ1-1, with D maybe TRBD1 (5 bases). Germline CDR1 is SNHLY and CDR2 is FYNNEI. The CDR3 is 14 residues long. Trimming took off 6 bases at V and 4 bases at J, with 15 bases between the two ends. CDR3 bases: TGTGCCAGCAGACTACAGGTGAGGGGCACTGAAGCTTTCTTT. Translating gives CASRLQVRGTEAFF.

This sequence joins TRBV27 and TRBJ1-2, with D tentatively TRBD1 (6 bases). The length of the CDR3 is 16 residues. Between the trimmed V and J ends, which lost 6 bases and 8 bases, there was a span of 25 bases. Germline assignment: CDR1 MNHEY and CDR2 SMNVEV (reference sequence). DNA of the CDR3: TGTGCCAGCAGGCGCGGGACATACCTTATGAGAAGCGGCTACACCTTC. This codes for CASRRGTYLMRSGYTF.

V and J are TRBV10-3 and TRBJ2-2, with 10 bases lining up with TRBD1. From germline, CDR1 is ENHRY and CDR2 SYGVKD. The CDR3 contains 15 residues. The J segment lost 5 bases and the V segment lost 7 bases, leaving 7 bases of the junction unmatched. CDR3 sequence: CAITTDRGRTGELFF. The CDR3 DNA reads TGTGCCATCACCACGGACAGGGGGAGAACCGGGGAGCTGTTTTTT.

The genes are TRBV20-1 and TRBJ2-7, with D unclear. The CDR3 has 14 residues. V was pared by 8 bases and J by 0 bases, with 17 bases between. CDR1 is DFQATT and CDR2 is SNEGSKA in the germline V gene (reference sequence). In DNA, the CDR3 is TGCAGTACCCCTATCCCCGGCAACTCCTACGAGCAGTACTTC. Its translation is CSTPIPGNSYEQYF.

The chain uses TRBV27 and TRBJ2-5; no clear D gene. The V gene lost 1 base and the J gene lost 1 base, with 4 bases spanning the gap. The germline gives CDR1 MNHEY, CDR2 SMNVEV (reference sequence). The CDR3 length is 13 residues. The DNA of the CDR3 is TGTGCCAGCAGTTTATTCCCCCAAGAGACCCAGTACTTC. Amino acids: CASSLFPQETQYF.

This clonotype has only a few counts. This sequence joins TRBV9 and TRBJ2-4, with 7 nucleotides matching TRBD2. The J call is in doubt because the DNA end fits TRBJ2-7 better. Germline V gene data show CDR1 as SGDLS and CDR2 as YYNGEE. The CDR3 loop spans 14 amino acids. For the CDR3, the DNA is TGTGCCAGCAGCTGGGGGGAGGGACGCTACGAGCAGTACTTC. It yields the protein CASSWGEGRYEQYF.

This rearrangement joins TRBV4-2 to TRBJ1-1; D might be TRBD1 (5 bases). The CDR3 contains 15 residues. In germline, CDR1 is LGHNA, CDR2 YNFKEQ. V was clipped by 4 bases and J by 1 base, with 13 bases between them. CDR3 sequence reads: CASSRPTEPNTEAFF. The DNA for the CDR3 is TGTGCCAGCAGCCGACCGACAGAGCCGAACACTGAAGCTTTCTTT.

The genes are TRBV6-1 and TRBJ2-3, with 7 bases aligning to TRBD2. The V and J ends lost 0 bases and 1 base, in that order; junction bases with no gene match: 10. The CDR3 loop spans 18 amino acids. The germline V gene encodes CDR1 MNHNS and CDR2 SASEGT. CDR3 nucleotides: TGTGCCAGCAGTGAAGCGCTGGCGGGAGTGTTAGGCACAGATACGCAGTATTTT. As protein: CASSEALAGVLGTDTQYF.

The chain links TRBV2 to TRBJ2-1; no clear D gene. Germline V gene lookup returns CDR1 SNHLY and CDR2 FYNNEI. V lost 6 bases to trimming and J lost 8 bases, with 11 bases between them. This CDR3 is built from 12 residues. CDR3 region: CASSSDVHEQFF. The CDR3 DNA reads TGTGCCAGCAGCTCAGACGTCCATGAGCAGTTCTTC. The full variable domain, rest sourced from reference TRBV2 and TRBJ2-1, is EPEVTQTPSHQVTQMGQEVILRCVPISNHLYFYWYRQILGQKVEFLVSFYNNEISEKSEIFDDQFSVERPDGSNFTLKIRSTKLEDSAMYFCASSSDVHEQFFGPGTRLTVL.

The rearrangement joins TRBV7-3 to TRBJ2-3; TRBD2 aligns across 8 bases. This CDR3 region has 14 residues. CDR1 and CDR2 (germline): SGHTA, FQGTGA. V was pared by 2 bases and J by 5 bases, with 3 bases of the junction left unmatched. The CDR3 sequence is CASSLALAGDTQYF. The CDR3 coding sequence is TGTGCCAGCAGCTTAGCGCTAGCGGGAGATACGCAGTATTTT.

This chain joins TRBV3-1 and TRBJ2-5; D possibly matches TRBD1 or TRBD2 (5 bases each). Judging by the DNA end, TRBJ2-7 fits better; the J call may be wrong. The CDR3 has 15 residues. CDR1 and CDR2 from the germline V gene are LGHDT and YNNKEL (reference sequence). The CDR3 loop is CASSQDVGRVVEQYF. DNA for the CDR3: TGTGCCAGCAGCCAAGATGTGGGACGGGTAGTCGAGCAGTACTTC.

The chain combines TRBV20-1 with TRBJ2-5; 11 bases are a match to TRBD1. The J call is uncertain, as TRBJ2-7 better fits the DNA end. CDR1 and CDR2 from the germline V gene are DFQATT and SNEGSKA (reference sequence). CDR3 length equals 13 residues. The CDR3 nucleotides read TGCAGTGCTCAGGACAGGGGGCCCTACGAGCAGTACTTC. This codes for CSAQDRGPYEQYF.

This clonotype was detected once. CDR3 DNA: TGTGCCAGCAGCCCACCGAAGGCAATGGGGAACACTGAAGCTTTCTTT. This gives the protein CASSPPKAMGNTEAFF. The V and J genes are TRBV7-9 and TRBJ1-1, with D unclear. The CDR3 contains 16 residues. Germline assignment: CDR1 SEHNR and CDR2 FQNEAQ (reference sequence). Trimming stripped 5 bases from V and 1 base from J, with 17 bases between.

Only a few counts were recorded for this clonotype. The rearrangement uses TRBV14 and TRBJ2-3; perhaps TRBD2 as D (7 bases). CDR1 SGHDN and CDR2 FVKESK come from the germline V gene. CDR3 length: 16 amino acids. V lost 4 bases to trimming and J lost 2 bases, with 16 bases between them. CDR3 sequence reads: CASSRGAGHFTDTQYF. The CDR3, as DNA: TGTGCCAGCAGCCGAGGAGCGGGACACTTCACAGATACGCAGTATTTT.

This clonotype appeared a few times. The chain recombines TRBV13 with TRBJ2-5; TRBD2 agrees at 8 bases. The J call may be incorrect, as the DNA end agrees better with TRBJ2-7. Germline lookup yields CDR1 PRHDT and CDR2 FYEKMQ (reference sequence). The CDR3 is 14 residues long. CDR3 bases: TGTGCCAGCAACCGACGAGCGGGAGTCGGCGAGCAGTACTTC. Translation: CASNRRAGVGEQYF.

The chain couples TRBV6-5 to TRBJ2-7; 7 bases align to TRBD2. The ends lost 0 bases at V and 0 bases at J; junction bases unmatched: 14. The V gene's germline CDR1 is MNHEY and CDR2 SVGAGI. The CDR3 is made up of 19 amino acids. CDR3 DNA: TGTGCCAGCAGTTACTCAACCTCCGGGACTCGCGGGGGCTCCTACGAGCAGTACTTC. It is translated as CASSYSTSGTRGGSYEQYF.

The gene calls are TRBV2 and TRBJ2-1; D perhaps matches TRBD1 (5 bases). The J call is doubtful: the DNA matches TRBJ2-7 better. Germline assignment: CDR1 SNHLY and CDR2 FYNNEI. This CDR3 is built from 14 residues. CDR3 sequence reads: CASLQVRSYNEQYF. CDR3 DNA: TGTGCCAGCTTACAGGTGCGCTCCTACAATGAGCAGTACTTC.

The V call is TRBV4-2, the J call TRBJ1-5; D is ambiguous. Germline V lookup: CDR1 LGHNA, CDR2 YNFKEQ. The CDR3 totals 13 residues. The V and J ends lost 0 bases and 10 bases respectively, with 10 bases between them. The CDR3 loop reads CASSQEGKGPQHF. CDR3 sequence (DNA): TGTGCCAGCAGCCAAGAGGGTAAGGGACCCCAGCATTTT.

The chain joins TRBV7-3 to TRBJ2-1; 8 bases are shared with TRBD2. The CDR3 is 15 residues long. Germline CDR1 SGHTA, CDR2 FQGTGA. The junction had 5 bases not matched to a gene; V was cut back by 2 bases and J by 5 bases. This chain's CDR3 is CASSLRGGRNNEQFF. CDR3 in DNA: TGTGCCAGCAGCTTACGGGGGGGACGGAACAATGAGCAGTTCTTC.

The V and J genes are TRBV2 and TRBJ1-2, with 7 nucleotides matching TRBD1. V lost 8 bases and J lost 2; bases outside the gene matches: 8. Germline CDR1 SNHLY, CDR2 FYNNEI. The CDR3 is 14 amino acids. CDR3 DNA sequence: TGTGCCAGCGTCAGAGGAGGGGGCAACTATGGCTACACCTTC. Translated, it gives CASVRGGGNYGYTF. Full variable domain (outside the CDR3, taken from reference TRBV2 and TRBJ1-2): EPEVTQTPSHQVTQMGQEVILRCVPISNHLYFYWYRQILGQKVEFLVSFYNNEISEKSEIFDDQFSVERPDGSNFTLKIRSTKLEDSAMYFCASVRGGGNYGYTFGSGTRLTVV.

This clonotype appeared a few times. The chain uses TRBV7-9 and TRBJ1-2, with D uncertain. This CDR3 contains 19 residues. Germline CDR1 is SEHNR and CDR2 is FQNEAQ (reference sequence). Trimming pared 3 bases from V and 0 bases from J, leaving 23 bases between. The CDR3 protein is CASSLAEWSGSPANYGYTF. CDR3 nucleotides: TGTGCCAGCAGCTTGGCAGAGTGGTCCGGATCCCCCGCTAACTATGGCTACACCTTC.

The CDR3 sequence is CASRTKRNWFSEQYF. DNA of the CDR3: TGTGCCAGCAGAACTAAACGGAATTGGTTTTCCGAGCAGTACTTC. This chain links TRBV28 with TRBJ2-5; D uncertain. Gene TRBJ2-7 matches the end of the DNA better, so the J call may be wrong. The CDR3 runs 15 residues. Germline CDR1 and CDR2: MDHEN and SYDVKM.

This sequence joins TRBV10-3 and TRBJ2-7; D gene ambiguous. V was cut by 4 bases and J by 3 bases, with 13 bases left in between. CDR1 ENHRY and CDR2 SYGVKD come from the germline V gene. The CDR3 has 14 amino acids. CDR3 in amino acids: CAISGAGRDYEQYF. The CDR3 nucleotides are TGTGCCATCAGTGGGGCAGGAAGGGACTACGAGCAGTACTTC.

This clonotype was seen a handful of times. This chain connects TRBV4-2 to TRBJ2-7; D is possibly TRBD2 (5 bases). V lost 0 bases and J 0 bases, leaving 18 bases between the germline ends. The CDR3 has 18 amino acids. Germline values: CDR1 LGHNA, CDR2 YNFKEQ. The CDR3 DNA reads TGTGCCAGCAGCCAAGAGGATTGGCTAGCCCCTTCCTCCTACGAGCAGTACTTC. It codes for CASSQEDWLAPSSYEQYF.